This T cell receptor beta chain stems from a study of cytomegalovirus exposure and HLA in healthy donors. General observations from the study: Researchers catalogued some 160 TCR beta chains as cytomegalovirus-associated. An Asian-associated ancestry cluster reportedly showed fewer N-insertions than the approximately 620-donor mean in a later analysis. It was only CMV serostatus that was available as immune exposure information.

Germline values: CDR1 SQVTM, CDR2 ANQGSEA. The length of the CDR3 is 13 residues. V was trimmed by 1 base and J by 2 bases, leaving 9 bases between them. Healthy bone marrow donors formed the donor group. Primers: 60 Vbeta forward and 13 Jbeta reverse. The data were produced by immunoSEQ multiplex PCR, yet TCRdb's version contains in-frame clones alone and is incomplete. In all, the sample yields around 70,000 clones. Notes on this clone: Its antigen is not known.

The rearrangement joins TRBV29-1 to TRBJ2-7; a weak D match, TRBD1 (5 bases). This TCR was recovered from a boy between 10 and 17 years old in good health and CMV-seronegative. Source material: PBMCs. In DNA, the CDR3 is TGCAGCGTTGAAGGAGACAGCGCCTACGAGCAGTACTTC. Translating gives CSVEGDSAYEQYF.